The rows below give T cell receptor beta chains drawn from one sample of a study of cytomegalovirus exposure and HLA in healthy donors. Data came from immunoSEQ multiplex PCR; TCRdb stores just in-frame clones and leaves some out. The sample comprises 140,000 or so clones, roughly 62% of which are singletons, and 1.8% rests with the top ten. The material sequenced was PBMCs. Receptor source: a male donor in good health and CMV-seronegative. CDR3s include the opening cysteine and the closing phenylalanine or tryptophan. D genes are given only for firm matches. Only part of the rows carry a size: once, few, many, or a class if the clone is expanded.

j_call clone_size d_call v_call cdr3_nt cdr3_aa
TRBJ1-2 NA TRBD1 TRBV4-2 TGTGCCAGCAGCCAAGAAACAGGGGGAGCTAACTATGGCTACACCTTC CASSQETGGANYGYTF
TRBJ2-2 few TRBD2 TRBV5-1 TGCGCCAGCAGACCTACTAGCGGGACACGAGGCGGGGAGCTGTTTTTT CASRPTSGTRGGELFF
TRBJ1-1 once NA TRBV5-8 TGTGCCAGCAGCTTGAATAGCGGGGGGGCTGACACTGAAGCTTTCTTT CASSLNSGGADTEAFF
TRBJ1-2 NA TRBD1 TRBV11-2 TGTGCCAGCAGCGGGACAGGGGGTTATGGTGGCTACACCTTC CASSGTGGYGGYTF
TRBJ2-2 NA TRBD1 TRBV29-1 TGCAGCGTACAGGGGAGCCACGGGGAGCTGTTTTTT CSVQGSHGELFF
TRBJ1-5 NA TRBD1 TRBV19 TGTGCCAGTGGGACAATGACAGGGGTAGGGCAGCCCCAGCATTTT CASGTMTGVGQPQHF
TRBJ2-7 once NA TRBV30 TGTGCCTGGAGTGAATTGATTGGGAGCGAGCAGTACTTC CAWSELIGSEQYF
TRBJ1-1 NA NA TRBV30 TGTGCCTGTAACAGGGAAACGAACACTGAAGCTTTCTTT CACNRETNTEAFF
TRBJ2-3 few NA TRBV7-2 TGTGCCAGCACCCTAATAGTGTCGGGAACAGATACGCAGTATTTT CASTLIVSGTDTQYF
TRBJ1-4 NA NA TRBV2 TGTGCCAGCATCTGGGAGGGTGAAAAACTGTTTTTT CASIWEGEKLFF
TRBJ2-3 few NA TRBV2 TGTGCCAGCAGTGTAGAAGCCCGGGACTTCCAAGATACGCAGTATTTT CASSVEARDFQDTQYF
TRBJ2-7 few TRBD1 TRBV19 TGTGCCAGTAGTAGACCGACAGGGGCGGTTGGCGAGCAGTACTTC CASSRPTGAVGEQYF
TRBJ1-1 NA TRBD1 TRBV19 TGTGCCAGTAGTGCACAGGGGCGGTCGTACACTGAAGCTTTCTTT CASSAQGRSYTEAFF
TRBJ2-2 few TRBD1 TRBV30 TGTGCCTGGATGGCCCCACCTCCGGGACAGGGGACCGGGGAGCTGTTTTTT CAWMAPPPGQGTGELFF
TRBJ1-1 NA NA TRBV29-1 TGCAGCGTTGAACGAGAGGCACTCACTGAAGCTTTCTTT CSVEREALTEAFF
TRBJ1-5 NA NA TRBV2 TGTGCCAGCAGTGGTCCCTACGTCCAACAGCCCCAGCATTTT CASSGPYVQQPQHF
TRBJ2-7 NA TRBD1 TRBV6-6 TGTGCCAGCAGTTACCCCACTGGACAGGGGGCCAACGAGCAGTACTTC CASSYPTGQGANEQYF
TRBJ2-3 NA NA TRBV29-1 TGCAGCGTTGAGGGCCCGGGATCAGATACGCAGTATTTT CSVEGPGSDTQYF
TRBJ1-5 few TRBD1 TRBV9 TGTGCCAGCAGCGGCGGACAGGGGGCGTATCAGCCCCAGCATTTT CASSGGQGAYQPQHF
TRBJ2-3 few TRBD1 TRBV19 TGTGCCAGTAGTGGAAACAGGGGGCTACGGACAGATACGCAGTATTTT CASSGNRGLRTDTQYF
TRBJ1-1 NA NA TRBV4-2 TGTGCCAGCAGCCAAGAGGAGGGCCCTGGGGCTGAAGCTTTCTTT CASSQEEGPGAEAFF